This T cell receptor beta chain was identified in a study of cytomegalovirus exposure and HLA in healthy donors. General study points: The listing of approximately 160 TCR beta chains classed them as cytomegalovirus-associated.

The V end was cut by 2 bases, the J end by 4 bases, with 17 bases between. The CDR3 spans 15 residues. The germline V gene encodes CDR1 GTSNPN and CDR2 SVGIG (reference sequence). It was with 60 Vbeta and 13 Jbeta primers that the PCR ran. As originally analysed: In a later analysis, the count reached about 82 million unique TCR beta chains, with roughly 9.9 million shared. Generated by immunoSEQ multiplex PCR, the TCRdb table keeps only in-frame clones and is missing some. V, J and clone size reflect that table, while D and trimming were determined from the DNA. Here the sample spans approximately 70,000 clones, roughly 79% being singletons. Notes on this clone: What it binds is not known.

The chain carries TRBV30 and TRBJ1-1, with D possibly being TRBD1 (6 bases). The sequenced material came from PBMCs. The TCR was taken from a man between 45 and 60 years old in good health and CMV-seronegative. The CDR3 region is CAWSIVQGQRTEAFF. The CDR3 nucleotides read TGTGCCTGGAGTATTGTTCAGGGGCAACGCACTGAAGCTTTCTTT.